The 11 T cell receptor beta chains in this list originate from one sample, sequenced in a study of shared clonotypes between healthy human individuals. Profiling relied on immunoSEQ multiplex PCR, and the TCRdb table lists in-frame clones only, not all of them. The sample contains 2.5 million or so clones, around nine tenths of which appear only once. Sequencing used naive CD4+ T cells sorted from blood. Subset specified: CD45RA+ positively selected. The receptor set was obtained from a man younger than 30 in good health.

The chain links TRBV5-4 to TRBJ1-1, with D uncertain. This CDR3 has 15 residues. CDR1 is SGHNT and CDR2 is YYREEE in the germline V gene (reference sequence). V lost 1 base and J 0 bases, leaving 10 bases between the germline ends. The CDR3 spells CASSLTPNLNTEAFF. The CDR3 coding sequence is TGTGCCAGCAGCTTGACCCCGAACTTGAACACTGAAGCTTTCTTT.

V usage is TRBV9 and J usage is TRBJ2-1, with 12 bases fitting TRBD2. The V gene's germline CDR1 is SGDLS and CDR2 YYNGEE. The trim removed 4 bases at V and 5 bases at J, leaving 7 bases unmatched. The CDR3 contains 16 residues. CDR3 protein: CASSPRTSGAHNEQFF. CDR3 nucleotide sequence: TGTGCCAGCAGCCCCCGGACTAGCGGGGCTCACAATGAGCAGTTCTTC.

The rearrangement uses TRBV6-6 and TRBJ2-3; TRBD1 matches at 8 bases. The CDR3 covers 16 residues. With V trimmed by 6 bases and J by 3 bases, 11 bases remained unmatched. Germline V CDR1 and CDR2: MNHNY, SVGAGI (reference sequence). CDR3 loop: CASSSPGQGRTDTQYF. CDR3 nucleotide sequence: TGTGCCAGCAGCTCACCTGGACAGGGAAGGACAGATACGCAGTATTTT.

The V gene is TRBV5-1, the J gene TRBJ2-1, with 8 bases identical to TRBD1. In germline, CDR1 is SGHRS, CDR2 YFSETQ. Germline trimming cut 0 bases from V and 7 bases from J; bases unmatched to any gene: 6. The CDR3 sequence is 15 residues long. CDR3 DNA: TGCGCCAGCAGCTTGGGTCCAGGGGGCTGGAATGAGCAGTTCTTC. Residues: CASSLGPGGWNEQFF.

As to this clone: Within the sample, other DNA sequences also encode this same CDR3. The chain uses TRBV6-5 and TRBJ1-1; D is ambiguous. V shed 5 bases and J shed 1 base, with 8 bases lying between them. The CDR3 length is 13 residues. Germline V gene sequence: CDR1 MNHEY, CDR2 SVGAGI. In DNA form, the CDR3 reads TGTGCCAGCAGTCCCAGGCAGAACACTGAAGCTTTCTTT. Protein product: CASSPRQNTEAFF.

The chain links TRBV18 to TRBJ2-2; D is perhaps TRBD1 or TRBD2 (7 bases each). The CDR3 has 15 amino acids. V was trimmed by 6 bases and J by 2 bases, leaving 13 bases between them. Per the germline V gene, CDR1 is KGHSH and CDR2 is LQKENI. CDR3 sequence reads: CASSAGDSNTGELFF. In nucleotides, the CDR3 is TGTGCCAGCTCTGCGGGGGACAGCAACACCGGGGAGCTGTTTTTT.

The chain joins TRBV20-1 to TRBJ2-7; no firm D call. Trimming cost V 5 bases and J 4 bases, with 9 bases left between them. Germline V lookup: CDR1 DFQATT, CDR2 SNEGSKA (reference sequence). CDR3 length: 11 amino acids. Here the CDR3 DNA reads TGCAGTGCTCTCCTGGAGTACGAGCAGTACTTC. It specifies CSALLEYEQYF.

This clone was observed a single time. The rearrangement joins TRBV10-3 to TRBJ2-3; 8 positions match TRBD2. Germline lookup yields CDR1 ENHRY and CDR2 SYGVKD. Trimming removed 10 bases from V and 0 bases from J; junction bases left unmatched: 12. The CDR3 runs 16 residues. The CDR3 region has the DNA TGTGCCACGTCGTATACTAGCGGTTCTAGCACAGATACGCAGTATTTT. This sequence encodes CATSYTSGSSTDTQYF.

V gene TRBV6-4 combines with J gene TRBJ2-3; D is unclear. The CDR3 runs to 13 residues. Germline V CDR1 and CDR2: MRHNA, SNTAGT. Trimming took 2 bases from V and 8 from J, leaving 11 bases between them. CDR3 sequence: CASSDEPGATQYF. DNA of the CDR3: TGTGCCAGCAGTGACGAACCCGGAGCTACGCAGTATTTT.

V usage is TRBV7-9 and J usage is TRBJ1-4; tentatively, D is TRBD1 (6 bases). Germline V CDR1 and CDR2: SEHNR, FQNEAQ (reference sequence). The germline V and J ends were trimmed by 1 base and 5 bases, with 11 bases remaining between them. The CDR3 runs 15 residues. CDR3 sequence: CASSLVEGVNEKLFF. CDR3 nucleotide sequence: TGTGCCAGCAGCTTAGTCGAGGGGGTGAATGAAAAACTGTTTTTT.

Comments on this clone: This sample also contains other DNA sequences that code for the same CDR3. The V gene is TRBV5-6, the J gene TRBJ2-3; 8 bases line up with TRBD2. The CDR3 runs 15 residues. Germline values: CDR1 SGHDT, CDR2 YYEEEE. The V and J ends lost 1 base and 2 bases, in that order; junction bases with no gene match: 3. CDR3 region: CASSLRLAHTDTQYF. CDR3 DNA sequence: TGTGCCAGCAGCTTGAGACTAGCGCACACAGATACGCAGTATTTT.